This T cell receptor beta chain was captured by sequencing in a study of blood T cells in healthy people across ages (dated by TCRdb to between 2014 and 2017). For context, the study as a whole: In model experiments, template switching captured roughly one uniquely barcoded TCR beta cDNA molecule for every two T cells. To track age-related changes in TCR beta repertoire diversity, the study relied on deep sequencing normalized with unique cDNA molecular identifiers. Four age groups were formed from the donors: young (average approximately 15 years), middle-aged (roughly 38), aged (roughly 59) and long-lived (less than 85). Using the same blood draw, the study looked at two additional independent replicas of 1 million unique cDNA reads for two donors, one aged 18 to 29 and the other aged 80 or older.

The paper as a whole reports these results and caveats: There was a strong correlation between observed TCR beta diversity and the percentage of naive T cells measured by flow cytometry. The long-lived group showed more naive CD4+ T cells, fewer expanded clones and increased TCR diversity than the aged group, suggesting age selection. Bulk unsorted PBMC profiling prevented conclusive comparison of naive and antigen-experienced compartments. Estimates of total diversity from one million sequenced T cells were regarded as lower bounds and underestimates. As age increased, observed TCR beta diversity per million T cells dropped in a roughly linear way, and a significant reduction was already evident by age 40. Because the CMV infection status of the donors was unknown, age-related changes in expanded clonotypes may potentially have been confounded.

This clonotype was seen once. The clone's antigen remains unknown. No much larger clonotype is one base removed from it; base qualities were not supplied. Donors were 39 systemically healthy Caucasian individuals from Russia aged roughly 6 to 90 years. Each donor gave 9.5 to 10 milliliters of peripheral blood, drawn into EDTA-treated Vacutainer tubes. Ficoll-Paque density-gradient centrifugation was used to isolate PBMCs, with at least 7 million per sample. Total RNA was extracted from PBMCs with Trizol reagent, with at least 6 micrograms obtained per sample. Naive CD45RAhigh/CD27high T cell percentages were measured by flow cytometry on a PBMC aliquot from every donor. Library prep was done by 5' RACE. Sequenced using an Illumina HiSeq 2500. A second PCR of about 6 to 11 cycles was performed with a sample-barcoded 5' primer and a J-beta primer mix. A unique molecular identifier was introduced onto each TCR beta cDNA molecule by a template-switch 5' adaptor carrying 12 random nucleotides. At least 2.5 million CDR3-containing paired-end reads were obtained from each sample. All of the RNA was converted into first-strand cDNA using the Mint cDNA synthesis kit, with a TRBC-specific oligonucleotide serving as the primer. After uracil-DNA glycosylase treatment, a first 18-cycle PCR used universal primers M1SS and BC2_uni_R on all cDNA. For the original study's pipeline: For normalization, 1 million high-quality reads, each with a distinct molecular identifier, were randomly selected from each sample. Reads with shared molecular identifiers were discarded instead of being binned into consensus sequences. MiTCR, run with a Q25 quality threshold and the strictest error-elimination algorithm, handled CDR3 identification, clonotype clustering and error correction. A nonparametric unseen species model with Euler transformation was used to estimate lower-bound total TCR beta diversity. In TCRdb, the public reads were trimmed at Q25 with fastp and aligned with MiXCR, with productive beta chains retained. Records with the same CDR3 protein are collapsed into one entry carrying the most frequent genes and DNA. These V and J calls derive from TCRdb rather than the authors' analysis. The sample table shows hundreds of thousands of distinct CDR3 sequences, and roughly 24% are seen once. The biggest ten clones account for 3% of the sample.

Sequences WSHSY (CDR1) and SAAADI (CDR2) are obtained from the germline V gene. Including cysteine and phenylalanine, the CDR3 has 9 amino acids. Only the CDR3 DNA stays, 27 bases, in frame from base 1. Cut back by 11 bases and 3 bases, the V and J ends lie 5 bases apart. This sample also appeared in a second study, on T cells of mothers and their children. The second investigation adds: The donors were nine systemically healthy Caucasian individuals, made up of three mothers and their six children. cDNA synthesis used all of the extracted RNA, with roughly 1.5 ug of RNA in each 15 ul reaction. In the second PCR, the M1S primer added sample barcodes and 2-4 random nucleotides. More than 8.5 million TCR beta CDR3 reads were obtained from each mother, and millions of reads were obtained from each child. Thymic selection similarly shapes TCR recombination output in related and unrelated pairs, with minor effect from inherited differences. Normalized repertoire overlap was always slightly but never significantly higher in related than unrelated mother-child pairs. Persistent microchimeric T cell clones were not detected, at a sensitivity of 85 to 100 clones per million clonotypes. Deep NGS was used in the study to compare the TCR beta repertoires of mothers and children and to look for features that separate related mother-child pairs from unrelated individuals. The mean age was about 38 +/- 4 years for the mothers and roughly 10 +/- 4 years for the children. After adapters were ligated using NEBNext reagents, the libraries underwent 100+100 nt paired-end sequencing on an Illumina HiSeq 2000. To prevent cross-contamination, the mother and child libraries were prepared one month apart and sequenced in separate runs. For each donor, somewhere between about 450,000 and 2,200,000 distinct TCR beta clonotypes were identified. Naive TCR beta clonotypes were estimated from low-frequency clonotypes matched to each donor's FACS-determined naive share, without sorting.

This chain is built from TRBV10-2 and TRBJ2-7; confidence is insufficient to name the D gene. The TCR comes from a boy aged 5-17 years in good health. Sequencing was performed on blood. The nucleotide sequence reads as follows: TGCGCCGCTTACTACGAGCAGTACTTC. The encoded protein is CAAYYEQYF.